A selection of T cell receptor beta chains follows, all from one sample in a study of CD8+CD57+ T cells in acquired aplastic anemia. MiXCR, run by TCRdb on the reads, gives a single entry per CDR3 protein. The sample records 95,000 to 150,000 distinct CDR3 sequences, approximately 61% being singletons. Sequenced material: sorted CD4+, CD8+, or CD8+CD57+ T cells (not recorded which) from PBMCs. The receptors come from a human donor with aplastic anemia. CDR3s include the opening cysteine and the closing phenylalanine or tryptophan. The D gene is left open where the match is weak. Expanded clones get a size class; other rows say once, few or many, or leave the size out.

j_call	clone_size	d_call	v_call	cdr3_nt	cdr3_aa
TRBJ2-7	-	-	TRBV11-3	TGTGCCAGCAGCTTACCCCACTACGAGCAGTACTTC	CASSLPHYEQYF
TRBJ2-6	-	TRBD1	TRBV9	TGTGCCAGCAGCGCCGGGACAGGGAACGGGGCCAACGTCCTGACTTTC	CASSAGTGNGANVLTF
TRBJ2-7	-	TRBD2	TRBV7-6	TGTGCCAGCAGCTTAGGAGCCCTAGGGACTAGCGGGACAGGCGAGCAGTACTTC	CASSLGALGTSGTGEQYF
TRBJ2-1	-	-	TRBV19	TGTGCCAGTAGTGATAGGGCGGGTGAGCAGTTCTTC	CASSDRAGEQFF
TRBJ2-7	many	-	TRBV2	TGTGCCAGCAGACCCAATGACTCCTACGAGCAGTACTTC	CASRPNDSYEQYF
TRBJ1-5	-	-	TRBV2	TGTGCCAGCAGCCCCGGTCCCTACCATAGCAATCAGCCCCAGCATTTT	CASSPGPYHSNQPQHF
TRBJ1-6	few	-	TRBV13	TGTGCCAGCAGCTTAGACCGGACAGTGAATTCACCCCTCCACTTT	CASSLDRTVNSPLHF
TRBJ1-1	-	-	TRBV25-1	TGTGCCAGCAGTGACGACGGGGGACACACTGAAGCTTTCTTT	CASSDDGGHTEAFF
TRBJ2-7	-	TRBD1	TRBV20-1	TGCAGGGCGGGACAGGGGGACGAGCAGTACTTC	CRAGQGDEQYF
TRBJ1-2	-	TRBD1	TRBV12-3/TRBV12-4	TGTGCCAGCAGTGACCCGGGACAGGGGATGGTGGGCTACACCTTC	CASSDPGQGMVGYTF
TRBJ1-4	-	-	TRBV2	TGTGCCAGCAGACGGGACATGAATGAAAAACTGTTTTTT	CASRRDMNEKLFF
TRBJ2-5	-	-	TRBV20-1	TGCAGTGCTAGAGCGGGGTCCCAAGAGACCCAGTACTTC	CSARAGSQETQYF
TRBJ2-2	-	-	TRBV24-1	TGTGCCACCAGCCCGGGGGGCGCGGGCACCGGGGAGCTGTTTTTT	CATSPGGAGTGELFF
TRBJ2-7	many	-	TRBV9	TGTGCCAGCAGCGTGTCCGGGACAACAACGGCCTACGAGCAGTACTTC	CASSVSGTTTAYEQYF
TRBJ1-6	-	-	TRBV5-1	TGCGCCAGCAGCTTGGTTGGGGGAAGGGATTCACCCCTCCACTTT	CASSLVGGRDSPLHF
TRBJ2-6	few	TRBD2	TRBV11-1	TGTGCCAGCAGCTCGTTCCACGGGGGGACGCGTGGGGCCAACGTCCTGACTTTC	CASSSFHGGTRGANVLTF
TRBJ2-1	once	-	TRBV5-1	TGCGCCAGCAGCTTGGATACCCACAATGAGCAGTTCTTC	CASSLDTHNEQFF
TRBJ1-2	many	-	TRBV7-8	TGTGCCAGCAGCTTAGGTGGCTTGGGCACCTTC	CASSLGGLGTF
TRBJ2-1	-	-	TRBV20-1	TGCAGTGCTAGAGATCAAGAGGTTGGAGGGGGGCGGAGGGAGCAGTTCTTC	CSARDQEVGGGRREQFF
TRBJ2-2	many	-	TRBV6-1	TGTGCCAGCAGTGAAGAGGACAGTAGGGCAACCGGGGAGCTGTTTTTT	CASSEEDSRATGELFF
TRBJ1-2	-	-	TRBV10-2	TGCGCCAGCAGTGTGGACAGTAACCCTTCTAACTATGGCTACACCTTC	CASSVDSNPSNYGYTF
TRBJ1-2	-	-	TRBV6-1	TGTGCCAGCAGTCATGACGCTAACTATGGCTACACCTTC	CASSHDANYGYTF